Sequencing of this TCR beta chain was carried out in a study of spatial heterogeneity in lung cancer. The overall study: Sequence detection consistently recorded a greater number of beta-chain than alpha-chain sequences.

TCRdb fed the 5' RACE reads into MiXCR, producing one record per CDR3 protein. The sample has about 23,000 distinct CDR3 sequences, approximately 4.8% seen once. As to time point: sample taken at primary tumor resection. Donation came from approximately 69 patients with untreated early-stage non-small cell lung cancer. By proportion, this clonotype is medium-sized. V gave up 5 bases and J gave up 5 bases; unmatched junction bases: 5. The CDR3 loop spans 14 amino acids. Germline V gene lookup returns CDR1 ENHRY and CDR2 SYGVKD. The chain employs TRBV10-3 and TRBJ2-2; 7 positions match TRBD2. The sequences come from PBMCs, collected at surgery. This clonotype was obtained from a male donor with early-stage non-small cell lung cancer. The CDR3 spells CAISPFGGTGELFF. CDR3 DNA sequence: TGTGCCATCAGTCCCTTCGGGGGGACCGGGGAGCTGTTTTTT.